The 21 T cell receptor beta chains presented below share a single source sample, sequenced in a study of blood T cell repertoires in COVID-19. Generated by immunoSEQ multiplex PCR, the TCRdb table keeps only in-frame clones and is missing some. Among roughly 320,000 clones listed, 70% to 90% were seen once. Sequencing input: peripheral blood. These receptors came from a man aged 65 to 79 with acute or convalescent COVID-19.

The V gene is TRBV5-1, the J gene TRBJ1-3, with 8 nucleotides matching TRBD1. This CDR3 has 15 residues. Germline CDR1 SGHRS, CDR2 YFSETQ. The V segment lost 4 bases and the J segment 0 bases; nucleotides outside the gene matches: 3. Here the CDR3 reads CASSPGQGSGNTIYF. In DNA, the CDR3 is TGCGCCAGCAGCCCCGGACAGGGCTCTGGAAACACCATATATTTT.

This clone was counted only a few times. This rearrangement joins TRBV4-2 to TRBJ1-6, with 7 bases lining up with TRBD1. CDR1 is LGHNA and CDR2 is YNFKEQ in the germline V gene. J was trimmed by 7 bases and V by 5 bases; bases with no gene match: 8. The CDR3 covers 15 residues. As DNA, the CDR3 is TGTGCCAGCAGCTTAGGGACAGCAGAGAATTCACCCCTCCACTTT. This encodes CASSLGTAENSPLHF.

The V gene is TRBV7-8, the J gene TRBJ1-5; D not resolved. There are 16 residues in the CDR3. The germline V gene has CDR1 SGHVS and CDR2 FQNEAQ. V was trimmed by 2 bases and J by 3 bases, leaving 14 bases between them. The CDR3 DNA is TGTGCCAGCAGCTTATTATTTGGGCACACCAATCAGCCCCAGCATTTT. This translates into CASSLLFGHTNQPQHF.

V and J are TRBV7-2 and TRBJ1-2; D call uncertain. From germline, CDR1 is SGHTA and CDR2 FQGNSA. The CDR3 length is 12 residues. V shed 1 base and J shed 8 bases, with 8 bases lying between them. The CDR3 DNA follows: TGTGCCAGCAGCTTAGGCATCACAGGCTACACCTTC. Translated, it gives CASSLGITGYTF.

The V and J genes are TRBV5-1 and TRBJ2-3; 9 bases map to TRBD1. Germline V gives CDR1 SGHRS, CDR2 YFSETQ. J was trimmed by 2 bases and V by 0 bases; bases with no gene match: 4. This CDR3 comprises 16 residues. The CDR3 is CASSLGTGEDTDTQYF. As DNA, the CDR3 is TGCGCCAGCAGCTTGGGGACAGGGGAGGACACAGATACGCAGTATTTT. Drawing the rest from reference TRBV5-1 and TRBJ2-3, the complete variable domain is KAGVTQTPRYLIKTRGQQVTLSCSPISGHRSVSWYQQTPGQGLQFLFEYFSETQRNKGNFPGRFSGRQFSNSRSEMNVSTLELGDSALYLCASSLGTGEDTDTQYFGPGTRLTVL.

CDR3 in amino acids: CASSYSLAGAPLGANVLTF. In DNA form, the CDR3 reads TGTGCCAGCAGTTACTCACTAGCGGGGGCCCCTCTTGGGGCCAACGTCCTGACTTTC. The chain has TRBV6-2 or TRBV6-3 and TRBJ2-6; 11 bases map to TRBD2. The CDR3 spans 19 residues. Germline lookup yields CDR1 MNHEY and CDR2 SVGEGT. V shed 0 bases and J 3 bases; nucleotides not matched to a gene: 7.

This clone was picked up one time. The chain carries TRBV6-5 and TRBJ1-1; TRBD1 is a possible D gene (6 bases). V lost 6 bases to trimming and J lost 8 bases, with 16 bases between them. CDR1 and CDR2 from the germline V gene are MNHEY and SVGAGI. This CDR3 spans 13 amino acids. The CDR3 loop reads CASSHRQAMEAFF. The DNA of the CDR3 is TGTGCCAGCAGCCACCGACAGGCAATGGAAGCTTTCTTT.

This rearrangement joins TRBV24-1 to TRBJ2-3, with 10 bases identical to TRBD2. Germline assignment: CDR1 KGHDR and CDR2 SFDVKD. With V trimmed by 9 bases and J by 4 bases, 9 bases remained unmatched. The CDR3 length is 15 residues. The CDR3 spells CATGEAGGPADTQYF. CDR3 in DNA: TGTGCCACCGGGGAAGCGGGGGGGCCGGCAGATACGCAGTATTTT.

This clone has more than one count but fewer than ten. The chain couples TRBV3-1 (or the pseudogene TRBV3-2) to TRBJ2-2; tentative D call: TRBD2 (5 bases). Between the trimmed V and J ends, which lost 0 bases and 5 bases, there was a span of 10 bases. This CDR3 has 15 amino acids. Germline V gene lookup returns CDR1 LGHDT and CDR2 YNNKEL (reference sequence). The CDR3 DNA reads as TGTGCCAGCAGCCAAGAACATGAGGGAACCGGGGAGCTGTTTTTT. The encoded protein is CASSQEHEGTGELFF.

The CDR3 sequence: CASSLGTGRNEQYF. CDR3 bases: TGTGCCAGCAGCTTAGGGACAGGGCGTAACGAGCAGTACTTC. The V call is TRBV11-3, the J call TRBJ2-7, with TRBD1 matching over 8 bases. Germline V gene lookup returns CDR1 SGHNT and CDR2 YENEEA. The CDR3 is 14 amino acids. Trimming removed 1 base from V and 5 bases from J; junction bases left unmatched: 4.

This rearrangement joins TRBV19 to TRBJ2-3; the match to TRBD2 covers 12 bases. The CDR3 totals 16 residues. Germline CDR1 LNHDA, CDR2 SQIVND (reference sequence). The ends lost 7 bases at V and 3 bases at J; junction bases unmatched: 8. CDR3 amino acids: CASTATSGGLTDTQYF. The CDR3 DNA is TGTGCCAGTACCGCGACTAGCGGGGGCCTTACAGATACGCAGTATTTT.

The chain uses TRBV5-4 and TRBJ2-5, with D possibly matching TRBD1 (6 bases). The CDR3 has 15 residues. Germline V lookup: CDR1 SGHNT, CDR2 YYREEE (reference sequence). The V and J ends lost 4 bases and 5 bases respectively, with 18 bases between them. CDR3 in DNA: TGTGCCAGCAGCGTTGACAGGTCCCCCAGGGAGACCCAGTACTTC. Amino acid sequence: CASSVDRSPRETQYF.

This chain connects TRBV28 to TRBJ2-1; 13 positions match TRBD2. Germline values: CDR1 MDHEN, CDR2 SYDVKM. Trimming at V came to 3 bases and at J to 7 bases, leaving 6 bases not matched to a gene. The length of the CDR3 is 16 residues. CDR3 in DNA: TGTGCCAGCAGTTTGGCGGGACTAGCGGGAAGAAATGAGCAGTTCTTC. Protein product: CASSLAGLAGRNEQFF.

The CDR3 region is CASSLSNRAEAFF. The CDR3, as DNA: TGTGCCAGCAGCTTATCAAACCGGGCTGAAGCTTTCTTT. This chain uses TRBV7-3 with TRBJ1-1; the D is unclear. Germline CDR1 is SGHTA and CDR2 is FQGTGA. This CDR3 is built from 13 residues. With 2 bases removed from V and 6 bases from J, the gap between germline ends came to 10 bases. Supplemented by reference TRBV7-3 and TRBJ1-1, the full variable domain reads GAGVSQTPSNKVTEKGKYVELRCDPISGHTALYWYRQSLGQGPEFLIYFQGTGAADDSGLPNDRFFAVRPEGSVSTLKIQRTERGDSAVYLCASSLSNRAEAFFGQGTRLTVV.

The CDR3 region has the DNA TGTGCCAGTAGTCCCGGCGGAGGGGGCCATGGCTACACCTTC. This encodes CASSPGGGGHGYTF. This chain joins TRBV19 and TRBJ1-2; 7 bases agree with TRBD1. J was trimmed by 6 bases and V by 5 bases; bases with no gene match: 9. This CDR3 contains 14 residues. Per germline, CDR1 LNHDA and CDR2 SQIVND (reference sequence).

This clone was recorded once. V is TRBV3-1 (or the pseudogene TRBV3-2) and J is TRBJ2-2, with 7 bases lining up with TRBD1. Looked up from germline, CDR1 is LGHDT and CDR2 is YNNKEL (reference sequence). Trimming at V came to 5 bases and at J to 3 bases, leaving 6 bases not matched to a gene. The CDR3 runs to 15 residues. The CDR3 loop is CASSDDRAHTGELFF. The CDR3 region has the DNA TGTGCCAGCAGCGACGACAGGGCTCACACCGGGGAGCTGTTTTTT.

V is TRBV10-1 and J is TRBJ2-2; 9 bases are a match to TRBD1. The trim removed 8 bases at V and 8 bases at J, leaving 9 bases unmatched. CDR1 and CDR2 (germline): WNHNN, SYGVQD (reference sequence). This CDR3 region has 14 residues. The CDR3 region is CASSRDRAYGELFF. CDR3 nucleotide sequence: TGCGCCAGCTCCAGGGACAGGGCGTATGGGGAGCTGTTTTTT.

This chain links TRBV5-1 with TRBJ2-3, with TRBD2 as a possible D gene (5 bases). The CDR3 sequence is 16 residues long. The V end lost 1 base, the J end lost 2 bases, and 14 bases lay between the germline ends. Germline CDR1 and CDR2: SGHRS and YFSETQ. CDR3 amino acids: CASSLNPSRPTDTQYF. CDR3 nucleotide sequence: TGCGCCAGCAGCTTGAATCCTAGCAGGCCCACAGATACGCAGTATTTT.

The genes are TRBV9 and TRBJ2-5; 11 nucleotides agree with TRBD1. This CDR3 has 15 residues. Germline V gene lookup returns CDR1 SGDLS and CDR2 YYNGEE. The V and J ends lost 4 bases and 4 bases, in that order; junction bases with no gene match: 6. CDR3 amino acids: CASSPGTGGAETQYF. The CDR3 bases are TGTGCCAGCAGCCCCGGGACAGGGGGAGCAGAGACCCAGTACTTC. The full variable domain, with the rest looked up from reference TRBV9 and TRBJ2-5, is DSGVTQTPKHLITATGQRVTLRCSPRSGDLSVYWYQQSLDQGLQFLIQYYNGEERAKGNILERFSAQQFPDLHSELNLSSLELGDSALYFCASSPGTGGAETQYFGPGTRLLVL.

This sequence joins TRBV27 and TRBJ2-7; 9 positions match TRBD2. The CDR3 spans 16 residues. The ends lost 5 bases at V and 4 bases at J; junction bases unmatched: 12. CDR1 MNHEY and CDR2 SMNVEV come from the germline V gene (reference sequence). The CDR3 DNA reads as TGTGCCAGCAGTCCAGTAGCGGGAGTAGTAGCTTACGAGCAGTACTTC. It codes for CASSPVAGVVAYEQYF.

The chain combines TRBV11-3 with TRBJ2-2; D is unresolved. Trimming stripped 3 bases from V and 2 bases from J, with 13 bases between. The CDR3 covers 16 residues. CDR1 is SGHNT, CDR2 YENEEA, per germline. CDR3 sequence reads: CASSFSGILNTGELFF. The CDR3 DNA reads as TGTGCCAGCAGCTTCTCCGGTATCCTAAACACCGGGGAGCTGTTTTTT.